This T cell receptor (beta chain) stems from a study of T cell responses to AZD1222 COVID-19 vaccine. Study-wide background: Some second doses came at about 4 weeks and others at about 12 weeks; these were pooled. Findings and caveats of the study: Most donors were white British, females outnumbered males, and clonal diversity was possibly underestimated. Targeting of unmutated variant regions was reportedly seen in nearly half of spike-specific TCRs.

A word on this clone: Antigen: not known.

Profiled with immunoSEQ multiplex PCR; TCRdb holds only in-frame clones, not every one. Among 110,000 to 150,000 clones listed, approximately 90% were seen once. Sequenced here: peripheral blood, sampled on day 0 of AZD1222 vaccination. This TCR was sampled from an adult in good health.

The CDR3 nucleotides read TGTGCCAGCAGTGAGGAGGACAGGGGAGGGCCGTACCAAGAGACCCAGTACTTC. This codes for CASSEEDRGGPYQETQYF. The chain employs TRBV6-1 and TRBJ2-5; 9 bases are a match to TRBD1. The CDR3 is 18 amino acids. CDR1 is MNHNS and CDR2 is SASEGT in the germline V gene. V lost 3 bases, J lost 0 bases, and 11 bases stayed unmatched.